This T cell receptor beta chain came from a study of cytomegalovirus exposure and HLA in healthy donors. Background on the study: A previous analysis identified around 120 million unique TCR beta sequences derived from roughly 180 million T cells.

Concerning this clone itself: What it recognizes is unknown.

Study-level findings and limits: No immune exposure information besides CMV serostatus was available. Another analysis was done later, and it associated over 15,000 TCR beta sequences with HLA alleles at 0.05 false discovery rate.

Both 60 Vbeta primers and 13 Jbeta primers went into the PCR. The protocol was immunoSEQ multiplex PCR, while the TCRdb copy is restricted to in-frame clones and leaves out a portion. Of about 98,000 clones in the sample, over 75% are singletons; the top ten hold under 4.5%. The receptor was isolated from a female donor in good health and CMV-seropositive. The sequenced sample consisted of PBMCs.

The CDR3 is CAWSLSGGDTEAFF. For the CDR3, the DNA is TGTGCCTGGAGTCTGTCTGGAGGGGACACTGAAGCTTTCTTT. The chain links TRBV30 to TRBJ1-1; perhaps TRBD1 as D (5 bases). V was clipped by 2 bases and J by 3 bases, with 13 bases between them. The CDR3 sequence is 14 residues long. Germline assignment: CDR1 GTSNPN and CDR2 SVGIG (reference sequence).